This T cell receptor (beta chain) was sequenced during a study of shared clonotypes between healthy human individuals. CDR1 is SEHNR and CDR2 is FQNEAQ in the germline V gene (reference sequence). The V end was cut by 4 bases, the J end by 8 bases, with 6 bases between. The CDR3 extends over 11 amino acids. With respect to this clone: Its antigen is unknown.

Study-wide findings and caveats: Clonotypes that were shared across a handful of donors made up around 5% of naive CD4 clonotypes. The small donor group covered limited genetic and exposure diversity.

Per sorted-subset replicate PCR, input was about 180 ng DNA, representing 30,000 or so T cell genomes. Assay: immunoSEQ multiplex PCR; the TCRdb copy retains only in-frame clones and omits some. This table holds a few million clones, approximately 94% found once. This TCR was sampled from a young man in good health. The specimen sequenced was naive CD4+ T cells sorted from blood. Indicated subset: CD45RA+ positively selected. V and J are TRBV7-9 and TRBJ2-1; no reliable D call. CDR3 DNA sequence: TGTGCCAGCAGCTCACTACATGAGCAGTTCTTC. Its protein product is CASSSLHEQFF.